This TCR beta chain stems from a study of CXCR3-negative and CXCR3-positive naive CD8 T cells (dated by TCRdb to the late 2010s). For the study in its entirety: In total, roughly 150 million TRB reads were obtained, or roughly 1.5 +/- 0.3 million reads per library. Diversity and physicochemical repertoire analyses were performed on around 10 donors pooled from two independent experiments. The TRBV-TRBJ cluster analysis covered naive subsets from about 5 donors and memory cells from 3 donors. General findings and caveats noted by the study authors: Surface CD5, linked to self-reactivity in mice, was comparable between naive subsets; TCR interaction strength was therefore also inferred from TRB CDR3 physicochemical properties. Within the same donor, TRBV-TRBJ usage looked similar between naive CXCR3-negative and CXCR3-positive cells, but memory cells had distinct patterns. Both naive subsets had comparably high repertoire diversity, while memory CD8+ T cells had much lower repertoire diversity. Freshly isolated PBMCs were used for most assays because CXCR3 expression went down partially after cryopreservation.

Reading the germline V gene (reference sequence) gives CDR1 SEHNR and CDR2 FQNEAQ. The CDR3, cysteine through phenylalanine, is 15 amino acids long. DNA is not recorded here. The listed sequencing device is NextSeq 550. The Human TCR Profiling Kit (MiLaboratory) was used to make UMI-labeled 5' RACE TRB cDNA libraries. cDNA synthesis used the entire amount of extracted RNA, and PCR amplification then used the entire amount of cDNA produced. The libraries were made side by side, with each library going through the same number of PCR cycles. Per the authors' processing: With a requirement of at least two reads per UMI, MIGEC and MiXCR extracted about 49,000 +/- 11,000 unique UMI-labeled TRB cDNA molecules per library. Each library averaged about 40,000 +/- 10,000 functional in-frame TRB CDR3 nucleotide clonotypes without stop codons. After downsampling to 5000 UMI-labeled TRB molecules per sample, diversity metrics such as normalized Shannon-Wiener and Chao1 were calculated in VDJtools. VDJtools computed clonotype-size-weighted physicochemical properties of the central five CDR3 residues: interaction energy, strength, volume and Kidera factor 4. Reprocessed by TCRdb, the reads give a single entry per CDR3 protein sequence, without DNA. These V and J calls originate from TCRdb's pipeline instead of the authors' own analysis. The table for this sample shows over 35,000 distinct CDR3 sequences. The leading ten clones occupy more than 14% of the sample.

Note on this clonotype: The antigen it binds to is not known.

For every CD8+ T cell subset, approximately 300,000 cells were flow-sorted straight into RLT lysis buffer, and each subset was sorted in triplicate. Standard density gradient centrifugation was used to isolate peripheral blood mononuclear cells from buffy coats. Total RNA was extracted from sorted cells with an RNeasy Mini Kit. The rearranged chain carries TRBV7-9 and TRBJ2-1; the TRBD2 assignment by TCRdb is unverifiable without DNA. This TCR derives from a human donor in good health. Some clones in this sample may be carry-over from other donors' samples. The sequenced sample was memory CD8+ T cells from blood. The sample's cell subset or site, from its label and the paper: conventional CD8+ memory T cells (TMEM), sorted as controls. The CDR3 reads as follows: CASSFRQLGRHEQFF.